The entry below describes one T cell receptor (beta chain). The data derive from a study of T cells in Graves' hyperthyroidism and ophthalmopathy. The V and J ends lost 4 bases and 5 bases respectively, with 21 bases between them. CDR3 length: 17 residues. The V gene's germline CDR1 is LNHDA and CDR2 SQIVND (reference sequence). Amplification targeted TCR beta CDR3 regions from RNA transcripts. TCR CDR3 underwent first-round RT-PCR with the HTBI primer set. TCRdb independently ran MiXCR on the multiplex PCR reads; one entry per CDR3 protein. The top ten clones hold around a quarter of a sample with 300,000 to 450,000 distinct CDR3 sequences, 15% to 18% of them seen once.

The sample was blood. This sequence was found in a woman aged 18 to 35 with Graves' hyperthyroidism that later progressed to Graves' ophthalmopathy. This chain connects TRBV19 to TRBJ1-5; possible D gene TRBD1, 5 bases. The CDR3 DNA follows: TGTGCCAGTAGTAGACTACCGGGACTCCCAGCGGATCAGCCCCAGCATTTT. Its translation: CASSRLPGLPADQPQHF. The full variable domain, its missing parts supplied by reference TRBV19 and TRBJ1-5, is DGGITQSPKYLFRKEGQNVTLSCEQNLNHDAMYWYRQDPGQGLRLIYYSQIVNDFQKGDIAEGYSVSREKKESFPLTVTSAQKNPTAFYLCASSRLPGLPADQPQHFGDGTRLSIL.